The 29 T cell receptor beta chains reported below all come from one sample, sequenced in a study of blood T cell repertoires in COVID-19. Clones were read by immunoSEQ multiplex PCR, and TCRdb kept only the in-frame ones, dropping some. The table records over 200,000 clones, approximately 84% of them present only once. Sequencing used peripheral blood. The origin of the receptors is a woman aged 25 to 39 who had recovered from COVID-19.

The V and J genes are TRBV5-1 and TRBJ2-5, with a tentative D call TRBD1 (5 bases). CDR3 length: 15 amino acids. Germline CDR1 reads SGHRS; CDR2 reads YFSETQ. V dropped 0 bases and J dropped 1 base, with 10 bases sitting between them. CDR3 residues: CASSLGGRLQETQYF. The CDR3 coding sequence is TGCGCCAGCAGCTTGGGGGGCAGGCTCCAAGAGACCCAGTACTTC. The entire variable domain, with the rest obtained from reference TRBV5-1 and TRBJ2-5, is as follows: KAGVTQTPRYLIKTRGQQVTLSCSPISGHRSVSWYQQTPGQGLQFLFEYFSETQRNKGNFPGRFSGRQFSNSRSEMNVSTLELGDSALYLCASSLGGRLQETQYFGPGTRLLVL.

This clone was seen only a few times. The chain recombines TRBV3-1 (or the pseudogene TRBV3-2) with TRBJ2-5; 9 bases fit TRBD2. The trim removed 4 bases at V and 3 bases at J, leaving 18 bases unmatched. This CDR3 comprises 19 residues. Germline lookup yields CDR1 LGHDT and CDR2 YNNKEL (reference sequence). The CDR3 spells CASSLGPAGGIHLKETQYF. Here the CDR3 DNA reads TGTGCCAGCAGCCTTGGGCCAGCGGGGGGCATCCATCTCAAAGAGACCCAGTACTTC.

The rearrangement uses TRBV10-2 and TRBJ2-1, with D perhaps TRBD2 (5 bases). Trimming took off 8 bases at V and 0 bases at J, with 8 bases between the two ends. This CDR3 comprises 13 residues. The germline CDR1 and CDR2 sequences are WSHSY and SAAADI. CDR3 loop: CASGGGSYNEQFF. In DNA form, the CDR3 reads TGCGCCAGCGGTGGAGGCTCCTACAATGAGCAGTTCTTC.

This clone has just one count. The genes are TRBV5-1 and TRBJ1-2, with D hard to call. Germline CDR1 and CDR2: SGHRS and YFSETQ. There are 14 residues in the CDR3. V was clipped by 0 bases and J by 6 bases, with 12 bases between them. CDR3 coding DNA: TGCGCCAGCAGCTTGGGAGCACCTGCCCATGGCTACACCTTC. Translating it yields CASSLGAPAHGYTF.

The chain links TRBV6-1 to TRBJ1-5, with D possibly TRBD1 on 5 matching bases. The CDR3 consists of 16 residues. Per germline, CDR1 MNHNS and CDR2 SASEGT. Trimming left V 4 bases short and J 11 bases short, with 24 bases between. The CDR3, as DNA: TGTGCCAGCAGTGTTTACCAGGGTACTCAGGTTGTATCCCAGCATTTT. Its protein is CASSVYQGTQVVSQHF.

J is TRBJ2-1 and V is TRBV5-1; D not resolved. The CDR3 spans 17 residues. V was pared by 4 bases and J by 3 bases, with 20 bases between. CDR1 is SGHRS, CDR2 YFSETQ, per germline. The CDR3 DNA reads as TGCGCCAGCAGCCTCCCTACGACTGTCACGGGCTACAATGAGCAGTTCTTC. Protein sequence: CASSLPTTVTGYNEQFF.

The chain employs TRBV6-4 and TRBJ1-4, with a tentative D call TRBD1 (6 bases). Trimming removed 4 bases from V and 4 bases from J, with 16 bases in between. The germline gives CDR1 MRHNA, CDR2 SNTAGT. This CDR3 region has 16 residues. The CDR3: CASSVFEDSFNEKLFF. Written as DNA, the CDR3 is TGTGCCAGCAGTGTATTCGAGGACAGCTTTAATGAAAAACTGTTTTTT.

V gene TRBV6-4 combines with J gene TRBJ2-1; unclear D gene. V lost 0 bases and J 4 bases, leaving 7 bases between the germline ends. The CDR3 has 14 amino acids. The germline V gene encodes CDR1 MRHNA and CDR2 SNTAGT. The CDR3 DNA follows: TGTGCCAGCAGTGACTCGATACAGTACAATGAGCAGTTCTTC. Encoded protein: CASSDSIQYNEQFF.

The V gene is TRBV2, the J gene TRBJ2-7; no definite D call. The germline V gene has CDR1 SNHLY and CDR2 FYNNEI. This CDR3 has 13 residues. V lost 8 bases, J lost 2 bases, and 13 bases lay in between. CDR3 region: CASRQSQAYEQYF. The CDR3 DNA reads TGTGCCAGCCGTCAATCGCAGGCCTACGAGCAGTACTTC.

The chain links TRBV21-1 to TRBJ2-2; the D call in the table, TRBD1, was not verified against the DNA. TRBV21-1 is marked as a pseudogene. CDR3 length: 20 amino acids. CDR3 sequence: CASSKVLSDRDLRNTGELFF. As DNA, the CDR3 is TGTGCCAGCAGCAAAGTTTTGTCGGACAGGGATCTCAGGAACACCGGGGAGCTGTTTTTT.

This clone was detected only once. The rearrangement joins TRBV5-1 to TRBJ2-2, with 10 bases matching TRBD1. After removal of 4 bases from V and 6 bases from J, the junction contained 6 bases not matched to a gene. The germline CDR1 and CDR2 sequences are SGHRS and YFSETQ. This CDR3 contains 15 residues. CDR3 sequence (DNA): TGCGCCAGCAGCGGTGACAGGGGGCCGGCCGGGGAGCTGTTTTTT. Translated, it gives CASSGDRGPAGELFF.

The chain is built from TRBV2 and TRBJ1-2; 7 positions agree with TRBD1. V was clipped by 0 bases and J by 8 bases; unmatched bases: 3. This CDR3 contains 13 residues. Per germline, CDR1 SNHLY and CDR2 FYNNEI. CDR3 in amino acids: CASSEAGGYGYTF. CDR3 nucleotide sequence: TGTGCCAGCAGTGAAGCAGGGGGCTACGGCTACACCTTC.

The V gene is TRBV19, the J gene TRBJ2-2; 9 bases line up with TRBD1. CDR1 is LNHDA and CDR2 is SQIVND in the germline V gene (reference sequence). The CDR3 consists of 16 residues. The junction had 7 bases not matched to a gene; V was cut back by 8 bases and J by 0 bases. The CDR3 reads CASRTGGWSNTGELFF. In DNA form, the CDR3 reads TGTGCCAGTCGTACAGGGGGCTGGTCGAACACCGGGGAGCTGTTTTTT.

The chain links TRBV19 to TRBJ2-7, with TRBD2 matching over 10 bases. The CDR3 is made up of 17 amino acids. Germline lookup yields CDR1 LNHDA and CDR2 SQIVND (reference sequence). The ends lost 6 bases at V and 4 bases at J; junction bases unmatched: 15. DNA for the CDR3: TGTGCCAGTAGAAAAGGTGGTCTAGCGGGGGACAATTACGAGCAGTACTTC. Translated: CASRKGGLAGDNYEQYF.

The J gene is TRBJ1-1, the V gene TRBV6-5, with D tentatively TRBD1 (5 bases). Germline CDR1 MNHEY, CDR2 SVGAGI. Between the trimmed V and J ends, which lost 6 bases and 0 bases, there was a span of 11 bases. This CDR3 region has 14 residues. In DNA form, the CDR3 reads TGTGCCAGCAGGGAGTCAGGGTTGAACACTGAAGCTTTCTTT. It specifies CASRESGLNTEAFF.

The chain couples TRBV4-2 to TRBJ2-1; D may be TRBD1 (6 bases). Looked up from germline, CDR1 is LGHNA and CDR2 is YNFKEQ. V lost 7 bases and J 4 bases, leaving 17 bases between the germline ends. CDR3 length: 15 amino acids. The CDR3 sequence is CASTGLGGQYNEQFF. The CDR3 DNA reads as TGTGCCAGCACAGGGCTTGGAGGACAGTACAATGAGCAGTTCTTC.

This chain uses TRBV5-4 with TRBJ2-5, with TRBD1 matching 11 bases. Germline V gene sequence: CDR1 SGHNT, CDR2 YYREEE (reference sequence). There are 16 residues in the CDR3. Trimming removed 4 bases from V and 4 bases from J; junction bases left unmatched: 9. CDR3 loop: CASSVPGQGVLETQYF. CDR3 DNA: TGTGCCAGCAGCGTACCGGGACAGGGGGTATTAGAGACCCAGTACTTC.

The chain combines TRBV20-1 with TRBJ1-5; tentative D call: TRBD1 (5 bases). V shed 3 bases and J shed 2 bases, with 11 bases lying between them. Germline assignment: CDR1 DFQATT and CDR2 SNEGSKA (reference sequence). The CDR3 runs to 14 residues. The CDR3: CSASGGGGNQPQHF. DNA for the CDR3: TGCAGTGCTAGTGGGGGGGGAGGCAATCAGCCCCAGCATTTT.

The rearrangement uses TRBV9 and TRBJ2-7; TRBD2 is a possible D gene (6 bases). The CDR3 covers 14 residues. Deletions cut 0 bases from V and 3 bases from J, with 10 bases between. Germline values: CDR1 SGDLS, CDR2 YYNGEE. The CDR3 loop reads CASSVATGGYEQYF. The DNA for the CDR3 is TGTGCCAGCAGCGTAGCTACCGGGGGCTACGAGCAGTACTTC.

This rearrangement joins TRBV4-3 to TRBJ2-1, with 7 bases that match TRBD2. With 1 base clipped from V and 5 bases from J, the junction kept 14 bases outside the gene matches. The CDR3 covers 18 residues. The germline V gene encodes CDR1 LGHNA and CDR2 YSLEER. CDR3 sequence: CASSQAKNVGGFHNEQFF. In DNA form, the CDR3 reads TGCGCCAGCAGCCAAGCGAAAAACGTCGGGGGGTTCCACAATGAGCAGTTCTTC.

The chain employs TRBV9 and TRBJ2-5; D is possibly TRBD2 (6 bases). V was trimmed by 2 bases and J by 4 bases, leaving 12 bases between them. The CDR3 length is 14 residues. Germline V gives CDR1 SGDLS, CDR2 YYNGEE. Here the CDR3 reads CASSVGTSIETQYF. CDR3 DNA: TGTGCCAGCAGCGTCGGCACTAGCATAGAGACCCAGTACTTC. Using reference TRBV9 and TRBJ2-5 for the parts outside the CDR3, the full variable domain is DSGVTQTPKHLITATGQRVTLRCSPRSGDLSVYWYQQSLDQGLQFLIQYYNGEERAKGNILERFSAQQFPDLHSELNLSSLELGDSALYFCASSVGTSIETQYFGPGTRLLVL.

This chain connects TRBV27 to TRBJ2-1; D is uncertain. The V and J ends lost 5 bases and 10 bases respectively, with 12 bases between them. Germline assignment: CDR1 MNHEY and CDR2 SMNVEV (reference sequence). CDR3 length: 12 amino acids. The CDR3 nucleotides are TGTGCCAGCAGTACCCTAGGCTCGGAGCAGTTCTTC. Residues: CASSTLGSEQFF.

The chain is built from TRBV5-6 and TRBJ2-1; the match to TRBD2 covers 7 bases. CDR3 length equals 15 residues. Germline V gene sequence: CDR1 SGHDT, CDR2 YYEEEE. J gave up 4 bases and V 4 bases, and 8 bases lay outside the gene matches. This CDR3 reads CASSERDLPYNEQFF. CDR3 nucleotides: TGTGCCAGCAGCGAGCGGGACTTGCCATACAATGAGCAGTTCTTC.

This clone appeared a few times. This chain connects TRBV6-5 to TRBJ1-1; 7 bases match TRBD1. V lost 0 bases to trimming and J lost 4 bases; unmatched junction nucleotides: 2. Germline CDR1 MNHEY, CDR2 SVGAGI. The CDR3 length is 14 residues. The CDR3 region is CASSYSTGFTEAFF. For the CDR3, the DNA is TGTGCCAGCAGTTACTCGACAGGGTTCACTGAAGCTTTCTTT.

A single count supports this clone. The rearrangement uses TRBV5-6 and TRBJ2-7; perhaps TRBD1 as D (7 bases). Germline V gene data show CDR1 as SGHDT and CDR2 as YYEEEE. The length of the CDR3 is 13 residues. V dropped 2 bases and J dropped 7 bases, with 13 bases sitting between them. The CDR3 DNA reads as TGTGCCAGCAGCTTTTCAGGGGGGAAAGAGCAGTACTTC. This translates into CASSFSGGKEQYF.

This clone was counted once. This rearrangement joins TRBV6-5 to TRBJ1-5, with D maybe TRBD1 (5 bases). The CDR3 is 14 residues long. The V end lost 6 bases, the J end lost 7 bases, and 16 bases lay between the germline ends. Germline V gene sequence: CDR1 MNHEY, CDR2 SVGAGI. This CDR3 is CASRTDQGVQPQHF. DNA of the CDR3: TGTGCCAGCAGGACCGATCAGGGCGTCCAGCCCCAGCATTTT.

With respect to this clone: At one end, the junction sequence differs from germline, possibly due to a read error. V is TRBV20-1 and J is TRBJ2-7, with TRBD1 identical over 9 bases. There are 11 residues in the CDR3. The germline gives CDR1 DFQATT, CDR2 SNEGSKA (reference sequence). CDR3 loop: CSVWTGARPDF. In nucleotides, the CDR3 is TGCAGTGTGTGGACAGGGGCCCGTCCGGACTTC.

This clone was observed a single time. J is TRBJ2-5 and V is TRBV7-9, with 8 bases fitting TRBD1. J gave up 4 bases and V 4 bases, and 8 bases lay outside the gene matches. Germline V CDR1 and CDR2: SEHNR, FQNEAQ (reference sequence). The CDR3 is made up of 15 amino acids. The CDR3 DNA reads as TGTGCCAGCAGCTCAGAACGGACAGGGTTAGAGACCCAGTACTTC. Its translation: CASSSERTGLETQYF.

This clone has more than one count but fewer than ten. The chain is built from TRBV3-1 (or the pseudogene TRBV3-2) and TRBJ1-5; 8 nucleotides line up with TRBD1. The junction had 9 bases not matched to a gene; V was cut back by 4 bases and J by 7 bases. CDR1 and CDR2 (germline): LGHDT, YNNKEL (reference sequence). The CDR3 runs 15 residues. The CDR3 DNA reads as TGTGCCAGCAGCCGAGGACAGGGTGGCGGGCAGCCCCAGCATTTT. Translated, it gives CASSRGQGGGQPQHF.